Shown below are 13 T cell receptor beta chains from a single sample sequenced in a study of T-cell reconstitution after alpha-beta-depleted transplantation in children (dated by TCRdb to the mid-2010s). Sample treatment or condition, as interpreted from the label and publication: allogeneic hematopoietic cell transplantation with graft depleted of TCRalphabeta T cells and CD19 B cells. Preparation of the library involved PCR. Sequencing instrument: Illumina HiSeq 2500. TCR library preparation used molecular barcoding, with unique molecular identifiers applied to normalize quantification of the TCRbeta repertoire. TCRdb ran its own pipeline on the public reads, namely fastp trimming at Q25 and MiXCR clone calling, and kept in-frame beta chains. Identical CDR3 proteins give one entry, which carries the most common genes and DNA. This sample comprises 550,000 to 800,000 distinct CDR3 sequences, around 13% of them detected only once. Around 0.8% of the sample is held by the ten biggest clonotypes.

Sequences were derived from PBMCs, sampled before TCRalphabeta/CD19-depleted stem cell transplant. The receptors were sampled from a girl aged 2 to 9 with congenital amegakaryocytic thrombocytopenia, due to receive a stem cell transplant.

V usage is TRBV12-3 or TRBV12-4 and J usage is TRBJ1-3, with D unclear. V lost 8 bases to trimming and J lost 0 bases, with 8 bases between them. This CDR3 is 13 amino acids long. The CDR3 DNA is TGTGCCAGCGGGTTATTCTCTGGAAACACCATATATTTT. Its translation: CASGLFSGNTIYF.

V usage is TRBV7-2 and J usage is TRBJ2-1; TRBD2 agrees at 12 bases. The CDR3 spans 15 residues. The V gene end was trimmed by 3 bases and the J gene end by 9 bases; junction bases not matched to a gene: 6. CDR1 SGHTA and CDR2 FQGNSA come from the germline V gene. Here the CDR3 DNA reads TGTGCCAGCAGCTTGACTAGCGGGAGTCAGGGTGAGCAGTTCTTC. It encodes CASSLTSGSQGEQFF.

This clonotype was seen many times. J is TRBJ2-1 and V is TRBV29-1; a possible D gene is TRBD1 (5 bases). Trimming took 0 bases from V and 0 from J, leaving 12 bases between them. The CDR3 has 16 residues. Germline V gene data show CDR1 as SQVTM and CDR2 as ANQGSEA. The CDR3 coding sequence is TGCAGCGTTGAAGACTCAGGGCCCCTCTCCTACAATGAGCAGTTCTTC. Its translation is CSVEDSGPLSYNEQFF.

This clonotype was seen more than once but under ten times. V usage is TRBV7-2 and J usage is TRBJ1-1; the D is unclear. Germline-derived CDR1 and CDR2 are SGHTA and FQGNSA. V was clipped by 6 bases and J by 0 bases, with 11 bases between them. The CDR3 extends over 14 amino acids. This CDR3 reads CASRDGKMNTEAFF. DNA for the CDR3: TGTGCCAGCAGAGATGGAAAGATGAACACTGAAGCTTTCTTT.

Note on this clonotype: Being one base from a much bigger clone, this may be a read error. The rearrangement joins TRBV19 to TRBJ2-5; 8 bases agree with TRBD1. The CDR3 sequence is 15 residues long. Trimming at V came to 4 bases and at J to 4 bases, leaving 8 bases not matched to a gene. Germline values: CDR1 LNHDA, CDR2 SQIVND (reference sequence). The CDR3 DNA is TGTGCCAGTAGTACCACCCGGACAGGGAGAGAGACCCAGTACTTC. It codes for CASSTTRTGRETQYF.

This clonotype was found many times. The V call is TRBV5-1, the J call TRBJ2-3; D ambiguous. CDR1 and CDR2 from the germline V gene are SGHRS and YFSETQ. With 0 bases removed from V and 2 bases from J, the gap between germline ends came to 4 bases. The CDR3 is made up of 13 amino acids. CDR3 DNA: TGCGCCAGCAGCTTGGTGGACACAGATACGCAGTATTTT. It is translated as CASSLVDTDTQYF.

This clonotype was counted at least ten times. CDR3 bases: TGCGCCAGCAGCTTGGATTTCATCCCTCTAAATGAGCAGTTCTTC. Its protein is CASSLDFIPLNEQFF. This chain connects TRBV5-1 to TRBJ2-1, with unresolved D. From germline, CDR1 is SGHRS and CDR2 YFSETQ. The CDR3 runs to 15 residues. V dropped 0 bases and J dropped 7 bases, with 14 bases sitting between them.

This clonotype came up many times. V is TRBV20-1 and J is TRBJ2-7; no firm D call. CDR3 size: 14 residues. V was pared by 3 bases and J by 5 bases, with 17 bases between. Germline V gives CDR1 DFQATT, CDR2 SNEGSKA (reference sequence). The CDR3 loop is CSASRTPDDHEQYF. CDR3 DNA sequence: TGCAGTGCTAGTCGCACCCCCGACGACCACGAGCAGTACTTC.

This clonotype was seen a few times. The V gene is TRBV6-2 or TRBV6-3, the J gene TRBJ1-4; the D is unclear. The CDR3 spans 16 residues. The V and J ends lost 3 bases and 0 bases respectively, with 11 bases between them. Germline values: CDR1 MNHEY, CDR2 SVGEGT. The CDR3 reads CASSYPHPSTNEKLFF. The CDR3 DNA sequence: TGTGCCAGCAGTTATCCGCATCCGTCAACTAATGAAAAACTGTTTTTT.

The rearrangement joins TRBV28 to TRBJ2-3; D is perhaps TRBD2 (6 bases). Germline V gene lookup returns CDR1 MDHEN and CDR2 SYDVKM. This CDR3 spans 11 amino acids. V was shortened by 10 bases and J by 7 bases, with 12 bases between the two germline ends. The DNA for the CDR3 is TGTGCCACCAGGGACTTCAATACGCAGTATTTT. Protein product: CATRDFNTQYF.

V is TRBV7-9 and J is TRBJ1-1, with a tentative D call TRBD1 (5 bases). V was clipped by 5 bases and J by 4 bases, with 17 bases between them. Germline V CDR1 and CDR2: SEHNR, FQNEAQ (reference sequence). The length of the CDR3 is 15 residues. CDR3 protein: CASSPPTGPATEAFF. The CDR3 DNA reads TGTGCCAGCAGCCCCCCCACAGGACCGGCCACTGAAGCTTTCTTT. Based on the CDR3 plus reference TRBV7-9 and TRBJ1-1, the full variable domain is DTGVSQNPRHKITKRGQNVTFRCDPISEHNRLYWYRQTLGQGPEFLTYFQNEAQLEKSRLLSDRFSAERPKGSFSTLEIQRTEQGDSAMYLCASSPPTGPATEAFFGQGTRLTVV.

V usage is TRBV5-1 and J usage is TRBJ2-5; 8 bases agree with TRBD1. V lost 4 bases, J lost 5 bases, and 10 bases stayed unmatched. Germline V gene sequence: CDR1 SGHRS, CDR2 YFSETQ. This CDR3 has 15 residues. The CDR3 loop reads CASSDPGQVKETQYF. For the CDR3, the DNA is TGCGCCAGCAGCGATCCGGGACAGGTCAAGGAGACCCAGTACTTC.

This clonotype was counted many times. The chain uses TRBV20-1 and TRBJ2-7; D remains ambiguous. Looked up from germline, CDR1 is DFQATT and CDR2 is SNEGSKA (reference sequence). The CDR3 sequence is 15 residues long. The V end lost 4 bases, the J end lost 2 bases, and 18 bases lay between the germline ends. The chain's CDR3 is CSANYPLAATYEQYF. CDR3 coding DNA: TGCAGTGCTAACTATCCCCTCGCGGCGACCTACGAGCAGTACTTC.